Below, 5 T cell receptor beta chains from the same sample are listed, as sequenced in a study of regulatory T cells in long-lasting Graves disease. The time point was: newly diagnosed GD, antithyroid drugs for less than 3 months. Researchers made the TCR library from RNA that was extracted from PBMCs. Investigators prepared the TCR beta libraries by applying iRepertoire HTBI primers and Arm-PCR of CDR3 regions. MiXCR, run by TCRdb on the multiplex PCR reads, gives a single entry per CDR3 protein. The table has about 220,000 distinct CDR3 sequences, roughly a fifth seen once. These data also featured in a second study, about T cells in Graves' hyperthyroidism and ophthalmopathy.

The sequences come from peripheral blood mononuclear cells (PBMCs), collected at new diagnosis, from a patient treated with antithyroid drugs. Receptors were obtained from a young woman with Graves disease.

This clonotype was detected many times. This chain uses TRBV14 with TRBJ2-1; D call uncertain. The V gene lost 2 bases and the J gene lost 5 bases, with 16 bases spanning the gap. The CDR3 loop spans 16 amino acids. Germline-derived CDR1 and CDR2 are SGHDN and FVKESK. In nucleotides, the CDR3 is TGTGCCAGCAGCCAATTCCAAGGACCACCAAACAATGAGCAGTTCTTC. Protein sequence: CASSQFQGPPNNEQFF. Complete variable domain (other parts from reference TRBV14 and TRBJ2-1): EAGVTQFPSHSVIEKGQTVTLRCDPISGHDNLYWYRRVMGKEIKFLLHFVKESKQDESGMPNNRFLAERTGGTYSTLKVQPAELEDSGVYFCASSQFQGPPNNEQFFGPGTRLTVL.

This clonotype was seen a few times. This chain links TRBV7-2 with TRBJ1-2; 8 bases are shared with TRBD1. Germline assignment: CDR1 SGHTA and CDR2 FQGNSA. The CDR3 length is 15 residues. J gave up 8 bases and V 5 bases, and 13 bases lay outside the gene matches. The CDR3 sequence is CASSLSGQGSRGYTF. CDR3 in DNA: TGTGCCAGCAGCCTCTCAGGACAGGGAAGCAGGGGCTACACCTTC.

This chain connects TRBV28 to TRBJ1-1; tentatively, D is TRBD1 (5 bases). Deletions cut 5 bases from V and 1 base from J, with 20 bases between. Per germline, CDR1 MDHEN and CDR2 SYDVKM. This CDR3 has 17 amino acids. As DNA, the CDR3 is TGTGCCAGCAGTCCAGGGACGGTCGGGTTCCGGAACACTGAAGCTTTCTTT. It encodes CASSPGTVGFRNTEAFF.

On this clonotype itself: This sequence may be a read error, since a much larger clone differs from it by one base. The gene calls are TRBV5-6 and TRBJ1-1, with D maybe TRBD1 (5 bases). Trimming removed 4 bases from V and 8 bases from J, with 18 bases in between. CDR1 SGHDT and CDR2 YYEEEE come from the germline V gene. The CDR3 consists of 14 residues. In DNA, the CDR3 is TGTGCCAGCAGCCCTATATTCGGGGGGTACGAAGCTTTCTTT. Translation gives CASSPIFGGYEAFF.

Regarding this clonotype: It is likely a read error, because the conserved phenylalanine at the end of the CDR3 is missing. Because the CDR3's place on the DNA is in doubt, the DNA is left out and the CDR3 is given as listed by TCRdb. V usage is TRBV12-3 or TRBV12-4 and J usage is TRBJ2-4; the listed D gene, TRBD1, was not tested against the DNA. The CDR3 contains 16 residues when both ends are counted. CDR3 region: CASSPRGQIYEQCFGP.